The sequence of this TCR beta chain was determined in a study of shared clonotypes between healthy human individuals. Study-level information: The study used three CD4 naive, three CD4 memory, two CD8 naive and one CD8 memory plate per donor.

Deep level was the assay's run setting. The table came from immunoSEQ multiplex PCR; TCRdb's copy has only in-frame clones and leaves some out. The sample consists of around 940,000 clones, 60% to 85% of them appearing once. The V gene's germline CDR1 is SGHTA and CDR2 FQGNSA. The CDR3 consists of 12 residues. The V end lost 5 bases, the J end lost 9 bases, and 10 bases lay between the germline ends. This chain uses TRBV7-2 with TRBJ2-2, with D hard to call. The sequence came from a man younger than 30 in good health. Sequencing was carried out using memory CD4+ T cells sorted from blood. Subset indicated: CD45RA-negative fraction. CDR3 nucleotides: TGTGCCAGCAGCCTGGTGAGGAGGGAGCTGTTTTTT. Amino acid sequence: CASSLVRRELFF.